The source of this T cell receptor beta chain is a study of blood T cell repertoires in COVID-19. Sequenced by immunoSEQ multiplex PCR; TCRdb stores in-frame clones only, minus some. The repertoire holds approximately 140,000 clones, with approximately 88% as singletons. This CDR3 contains 17 residues. The V and J ends lost 8 bases and 0 bases respectively, with 19 bases between them. Looked up from germline, CDR1 is SGHVS and CDR2 is FQNEAQ. The sequence was obtained from a human donor in a cohort sampled during active COVID-19. The material sequenced was peripheral blood. The rearrangement joins TRBV7-8 to TRBJ2-2; no reliable D call. CDR3 sequence: CASSIKERNANTGELFF. The CDR3 region has the DNA TGTGCCAGCTCAATTAAAGAGAGGAACGCGAACACCGGGGAGCTGTTTTTT. Full variable domain (rest looked up from reference TRBV7-8 and TRBJ2-2): GAGVSQSPRYKVAKRGQDVALRCDPISGHVSLFWYQQALGQGPEFLTYFQNEAQLDKSGLPSDRFFAERPEGSVSTLKIQRTQQEDSAVYLCASSIKERNANTGELFFGEGSRLTVL.